This T cell receptor beta chain was identified during a study of T cell changes during pregnancy in multiple sclerosis. Measured with immunoSEQ multiplex PCR; TCRdb has only the in-frame clones, and not every one. The data contain 34,000 or so clones, about nine tenths of them singletons. The length of the CDR3 is 15 residues. Germline V gives CDR1 SGHDT, CDR2 YYEEEE. The V and J ends lost 3 bases and 2 bases, in that order; junction bases with no gene match: 7. This clone is a singleton in its sample. The starting material was CD8+ T cells from peripheral blood mononuclear cells, obtained in the first trimester of pregnancy. The chain combines TRBV5-6 with TRBJ2-7; 8 bases align to TRBD2. The receptor's source is a female donor with multiple sclerosis, enrolled in a pregnancy study. The CDR3 spells CASSYGGGGTYEQYF. The CDR3 DNA reads as TGTGCCAGCAGCTACGGGGGGGGCGGTACCTACGAGCAGTACTTC.